The 19 T cell receptor beta chains below were found in one sample sequenced in a study of T cell clones after liver transplantation. Here immunoSEQ multiplex PCR was the method, and the copy in TCRdb shows in-frame clones only, minus some. The sample has 65,000 to 95,000 clones, 80% seen once. Sequenced here: CD4+ T cells from blood, sampled before liver transplant. The receptors derive from a human donor who received a liver transplant.

The rearrangement links TRBV5-1 to TRBJ2-4; D ambiguous. V dropped 0 bases and J dropped 0 bases, with 4 bases sitting between them. This CDR3 region has 14 residues. Germline CDR1 reads SGHRS; CDR2 reads YFSETQ. The CDR3 protein is CASSLDSAKNIQYF. CDR3 DNA sequence: TGCGCCAGCAGCTTGGACTCAGCCAAAAACATTCAGTACTTC. The full variable domain, with the rest looked up from reference TRBV5-1 and TRBJ2-4, is KAGVTQTPRYLIKTRGQQVTLSCSPISGHRSVSWYQQTPGQGLQFLFEYFSETQRNKGNFPGRFSGRQFSNSRSEMNVSTLELGDSALYLCASSLDSAKNIQYFGAGTRLSVL.

The gene calls are TRBV11-2 and TRBJ1-1, with 7 bases fitting TRBD1. Trimming took 3 bases from V and 1 from J; bases not matched to a gene: 2. CDR3 size: 14 residues. Germline CDR1 reads SGHAT; CDR2 reads FQNNGV. The CDR3 sequence is CASSFNRGNTEAFF. The CDR3, as DNA: TGTGCCAGCAGCTTTAACAGGGGGAACACTGAAGCTTTCTTT.

The chain recombines TRBV11-2 with TRBJ2-3; D perhaps matches TRBD2 (6 bases). Germline CDR1 SGHAT, CDR2 FQNNGV. The ends were cut back, 1 base at V and 1 base at J, with 9 bases in the middle. The CDR3 contains 15 residues. CDR3 coding DNA: TGTGCCAGCAGCTTAGCGGGAGCGGGCACAGATACGCAGTATTTT. It encodes CASSLAGAGTDTQYF.

In its sample, this clone was seen a few times. The rearrangement joins TRBV5-6 to TRBJ2-7; 8 bases match TRBD2. The CDR3 spans 16 residues. Trimming took 2 bases from V and 0 from J; bases not matched to a gene: 7. CDR1 and CDR2 from the germline V gene are SGHDT and YYEEEE. The CDR3 DNA sequence: TGTGCCAGCAGCTTCCGATTAGCGGGGAGCTCCTACGAGCAGTACTTC. It codes for CASSFRLAGSSYEQYF.

The chain has TRBV5-4 and TRBJ2-3; 7 nucleotides match TRBD2. Germline V gene lookup returns CDR1 SGHNT and CDR2 YYREEE (reference sequence). J gave up 8 bases and V 3 bases, and 18 bases lay outside the gene matches. The length of the CDR3 is 17 residues. In nucleotides, the CDR3 is TGTGCCAGCAGCTGGACCGGGGGTAGCGGGTGGGCTGCTACGCAGTATTTT. This encodes CASSWTGGSGWAATQYF.

The rearrangement uses TRBV4-3 and TRBJ2-5, with D hard to call. Germline CDR1 LGHNA, CDR2 YSLEER. V lost 3 bases, J lost 9 bases, and 17 bases lay in between. CDR3 length: 14 residues. CDR3 coding DNA: TGCGCCAGCAGCCACACATGGGGAACCCCCCCCCAGTACTTC. It codes for CASSHTWGTPPQYF.

The chain combines TRBV27 with TRBJ2-3; D possibly matches TRBD1 or TRBD2 (5 bases each). This CDR3 contains 16 residues. Germline V gene lookup returns CDR1 MNHEY and CDR2 SMNVEV (reference sequence). V was pared by 7 bases and J by 0 bases, with 17 bases between. The CDR3 here is CASTLLGTSSTDTQYF. CDR3 in DNA: TGTGCCAGCACCCTACTAGGGACCTCTAGCACAGATACGCAGTATTTT.

This chain uses TRBV5-8 with TRBJ2-7; D unclear. Germline values: CDR1 SGHTS, CDR2 YDEGEE. CDR3 length: 12 residues. Trimming stripped 4 bases from V and 4 bases from J, with 9 bases between. CDR3 coding DNA: TGTGCCAGCAGCCCCCCCGGGTACGAGCAGTACTTC. Protein: CASSPPGYEQYF.

J is TRBJ2-7 and V is TRBV6-1; D perhaps matches TRBD1 (6 bases). With 7 bases removed from V and 1 base from J, the gap between germline ends came to 11 bases. The CDR3 is 13 amino acids. The germline V gene encodes CDR1 MNHNS and CDR2 SASEGT. CDR3 protein: CASTARGSYEQYF. The CDR3 nucleotides read TGTGCCAGCACGGCGAGGGGGTCCTACGAGCAGTACTTC.

The CDR3, as DNA: TGCGCCAGCAGCTTGTTCCGGGAGGGGGAGACCCAGTACTTC. Its translation is CASSLFREGETQYF. The chain links TRBV5-1 to TRBJ2-5; 8 bases agree with TRBD2. The CDR3 contains 14 residues. Germline V gene data show CDR1 as SGHRS and CDR2 as YFSETQ. J lost 5 bases, V lost 1 base, and 4 bases had no gene match.

A note on this clone: This CDR3 is also generated by other DNA sequences in the sample. The J gene is TRBJ1-2, the V gene TRBV19; 7 positions match TRBD1. Germline loops: CDR1 LNHDA, CDR2 SQIVND (reference sequence). The trim removed 4 bases at V and 2 bases at J, leaving 4 bases unmatched. The length of the CDR3 is 14 residues. The CDR3 is CASSTGDSNYGYTF. The CDR3 region has the DNA TGTGCCAGTAGTACCGGGGACAGCAACTATGGCTACACCTTC.

The rearrangement links TRBV9 to TRBJ2-2; tentative D call: TRBD1 (6 bases). The CDR3 spans 15 residues. CDR1 and CDR2 from the germline V gene are SGDLS and YYNGEE. V dropped 4 bases and J dropped 3 bases, with 13 bases sitting between them. CDR3 sequence reads: CASSFLDSYTGELFF. CDR3 nucleotides: TGTGCCAGCAGCTTCCTGGACAGTTACACCGGGGAGCTGTTTTTT.

Worth noting for this clone: The junction departs from the called germline gene at one end, perhaps through a read error. The genes are TRBV12-5 and TRBJ1-1; 9 nucleotides match TRBD1. The CDR3 covers 14 residues. The germline gives CDR1 LGHNT, CDR2 FRNRAP. CDR3: CASARTGVHTKAFF. The CDR3 DNA reads as TGTGCTAGTGCACGGACAGGGGTGCACACTAAAGCTTTCTTT. Full variable domain (remainder filled in from reference TRBV12-5 and TRBJ1-1): DARVTQTPRHKVTEMGQEVTMRCQPILGHNTVFWYRQTMMQGLELLAYFRNRAPLDDSGMPKDRFSAEMPDATLATLKIQPSEPRDSAVYFCASARTGVHTKAFFGQGTRLTVV.

The rearrangement links TRBV9 to TRBJ1-2; perhaps TRBD1 as D (5 bases). The CDR3 loop spans 17 amino acids. The germline V gene has CDR1 SGDLS and CDR2 YYNGEE. Deletions cut 4 bases from V and 0 bases from J, with 19 bases between. Written as DNA, the CDR3 is TGTGCCAGCAGCTTAGGCGACAGCTCAAGAACTAACTATGGCTACACCTTC. Its translation: CASSLGDSSRTNYGYTF.

The rearrangement links TRBV7-2 to TRBJ2-3, with TRBD2 matching 11 bases. Trimming cost V 6 bases and J 2 bases; bases outside gene matches: 7. The CDR3 length is 16 residues. The germline gives CDR1 SGHTA, CDR2 FQGNSA. DNA of the CDR3: TGTGCCAGCAGACCCACTAGCGGGAGCTACACAGATACGCAGTATTTT. Protein sequence: CASRPTSGSYTDTQYF.

The rearrangement uses TRBV5-1 and TRBJ2-5, with unresolved D. Per germline, CDR1 SGHRS and CDR2 YFSETQ. The CDR3 covers 13 residues. V was shortened by 4 bases and J by 1 base, with 8 bases between the two germline ends. The CDR3 DNA reads TGCGCCAGCAGCGGGCGGTCCCAAGAGACCCAGTACTTC. It is translated as CASSGRSQETQYF.

This clone occurred once. V and J are TRBV30 and TRBJ2-1, with D possibly matching TRBD2 (7 bases). The CDR3 length is 14 residues. Germline V gene lookup returns CDR1 GTSNPN and CDR2 SVGIG (reference sequence). Trimming took 1 base from V and 2 from J, leaving 9 bases between them. For the CDR3, the DNA is TGTGCCTGGAGTGAGGGGGGGCCCTACAATGAGCAGTTCTTC. Encoded protein: CAWSEGGPYNEQFF.

The rearrangement joins TRBV7-9 to TRBJ2-3; TRBD1 is a possible D gene (7 bases). Germline lookup yields CDR1 SEHNR and CDR2 FQNEAQ (reference sequence). Trimming pared 5 bases from V and 2 bases from J, leaving 20 bases between. This CDR3 has 17 amino acids. CDR3 in DNA: TGTGCCAGCAGCCGGGGGACAGTACCCGTCTCCACAGATACGCAGTATTTT. Translating gives CASSRGTVPVSTDTQYF.

CDR3 in DNA: TGTGCCAGCAGTTCTCCAGGGGGATCGGGCGGCTACACCTTC. Translated: CASSSPGGSGGYTF. The V call is TRBV27, the J call TRBJ1-2, with TRBD1 matching over 7 bases. Germline-derived CDR1 and CDR2 are MNHEY and SMNVEV (reference sequence). The CDR3 extends over 14 amino acids. J lost 8 bases, V lost 4 bases, and 10 bases had no gene match.